The clone carrying this TCR beta chain has only a few counts. Its antigen is as yet unknown. Sequenced by immunoSEQ multiplex PCR; TCRdb stores in-frame clones only, minus some. The table records approximately 5,000 clones, more than 60% of them present only once. This sample is drawn from a study of CD8 T cell repertoires and HIV-1 epitope variants. At the level of the study: Each of Twenty-five Gag and Nef epitope peptides stimulated a separate culture. Epitopes were three Gag families plus Nef HW9 and YT9. General study points: Most of the nine antigen-specific clonotypes appeared cross-reactive to autologous or escape variants.

The CDR3 covers 15 residues. Trimming took 0 bases from V and 9 from J, leaving 12 bases between them. Germline-derived CDR1 and CDR2 are PRHDT and FYEKMQ (reference sequence). The sequenced material came from cultured CD8+ T cells derived from PBMCs. The clonotype comes from a male donor with HIV. The gene calls are TRBV13 and TRBJ1-6; D is possibly TRBD1 (5 bases). Here the CDR3 DNA reads TGTGCCAGCAGCTTAGGCCCCCCCGGGGGTTCACCCCTCCACTTT. Protein: CASSLGPPGGSPLHF.